The rows below give T cell receptor beta chains drawn from one sample of a study of blood T cell repertoires in COVID-19. The assay was immunoSEQ multiplex PCR, and TCRdb's table has in-frame clones only and misses some. The data contain about 270,000 clones, around 90% of them singletons. Material for sequencing was PBMCs or T cells enriched from blood (not recorded which). The receptor source for this set is a woman between 45 and 60 years old who had recovered from COVID-19. CDR3s include the opening cysteine and the closing phenylalanine or tryptophan. The D gene is left open where the match is weak. The size entry is marked missing in some rows and otherwise reads once, few, many or a size class.

V gene	J gene	clone size	D gene	CDR3 protein	CDR3 DNA
TRBV18	TRBJ2-1	-	-	CASSPPSGYNEQFF	TGTGCCAGCTCACCACCCTCAGGGTACAATGAGCAGTTCTTC
TRBV28	TRBJ1-5	-	TRBD1	CASSALGTGAPANQPQHF	TGTGCCAGCAGTGCCCTAGGTACAGGGGCGCCCGCAAATCAGCCCCAGCATTTT
TRBV18	TRBJ1-1	-	-	CASSPGLGQGNRAFF	TGTGCCAGCTCACCAGGGCTAGGGCAGGGGAACAGAGCTTTCTTT
TRBV28	TRBJ2-5	-	-	CASSQIAVWGLKTQYF	TGTGCCAGCAGTCAAATAGCGGTATGGGGACTGAAGACCCAGTACTTC
TRBV27	TRBJ1-2	-	-	CASSLTGLVNYGYTF	TGTGCCAGCAGTTTGACAGGCTTAGTTAACTATGGCTACACCTTC
TRBV27	TRBJ2-1	-	-	CASSPTSSYNEQFF	TGTGCCAGCAGTCCGACTAGCTCCTACAATGAGCAGTTCTTC
TRBV5-8	TRBJ2-5	-	-	CASSLYRTAQETQYF	TGTGCCAGCAGCTTGTACAGGACCGCACAAGAGACCCAGTACTTC
TRBV15	TRBJ2-2	-	TRBD2	CATSRDQLAGDGFGELFF	TGTGCCACCAGCAGAGATCAGCTAGCGGGAGACGGTTTCGGGGAGCTGTTTTTT
TRBV7-9	TRBJ1-2	few	TRBD1	CASSPRTGGFYGYTF	TGTGCCAGCAGCCCCCGGACAGGGGGCTTCTATGGCTACACCTTC
TRBV7-2	TRBJ1-2	-	-	CASERHPNYGYTF	TGTGCCAGTGAAAGACACCCTAACTATGGCTACACCTTC
TRBV7-2	TRBJ1-2	-	TRBD1	CASSYRDRNYGYTF	TGTGCCAGCAGCTATAGGGACAGGAACTATGGCTACACCTTC
TRBV5-1	TRBJ2-7	-	-	CASSDGSAYEQYF	TGCGCCAGCAGTGACGGGAGCGCCTACGAGCAGTACTTC
TRBV28	TRBJ2-2	-	-	CASTAVSLGGLRGELFF	TGTGCCAGCACCGCTGTATCCCTCGGGGGGCTCAGGGGGGAGCTGTTTTTT
TRBV7-6	TRBJ2-7	few	TRBD1	CASSRAGTGSSYEQYF	TGTGCCAGCAGCCGGGCGGGGACAGGGAGCTCCTACGAGCAGTACTTC
TRBV24-1	TRBJ1-2	few	-	CATSDQGGYGYTF	TGTGCCACCAGTGATCAGGGCGGCTATGGCTACACCTTC
TRBV5-1	TRBJ1-1	-	-	CASSQGAANTEAFF	TGCGCCAGCAGTCAAGGGGCCGCGAACACTGAAGCTTTCTTT
TRBV9	TRBJ2-1	once	-	CASSVDGTPIAYNEQFF	TGTGCCAGCAGCGTAGACGGGACACCGATTGCCTACAATGAGCAGTTCTTC
TRBV11-1	TRBJ2-7	-	TRBD2	CASSRGLAGVREQYF	TGTGCCAGCAGCCGCGGACTAGCGGGAGTTCGTGAGCAGTACTTC
TRBV4-3	TRBJ1-5	many	-	CASSPDRTIQPQHF	TGCGCCAGCAGCCCAGACAGGACTATTCAGCCCCAGCATTTT